The rows below give T cell receptor beta chains drawn from one sample of a study of CD8+CD57+ T cells in acquired aplastic anemia. TCRdb re-derived calls from the reads in MiXCR, one entry per CDR3 protein. The sample lists 130,000 or so distinct CDR3 sequences, 35% to 50% occurring once. The sequenced material came from sorted CD4+, CD8+, or CD8+CD57+ T cells (not recorded which) from PBMCs. These receptors originate from a human donor in good health, serving as a control. The conserved cysteine and the conserved F or W are not part of the CDR3 here.

TRBV30	TRBJ2-1	AWGALLNEQF
TRBV20-1	TRBJ1-4	SAISGGSTNEKLF
TRBV6-2/TRBV6-3	TRBJ2-1	ASSYSGGIDNEQF
TRBV9	TRBJ1-1	ASSARFSPTEAF
TRBV12-5	TRBJ2-5	ATQKGFQETQY
TRBV29-1	TRBJ2-2	SVKQGAENTGELF
TRBV7-2	TRBJ1-1	ASSRVEQVNTEAF
TRBV10-3	TRBJ2-1	ASSPTGRTARRGNEQF
TRBV7-2	TRBJ1-2	ASSLGLFGYGYT
TRBV7-2	TRBJ2-7	ASSLAGTLEQY
TRBV5-1	TRBJ1-4	ASSLNGVATNEKLF
TRBV19	TRBJ2-3	ASSTPRSGAGNTQY
TRBV6-1	TRBJ2-6	ASSRNSGANVLT
TRBV20-1	TRBJ2-5	SARAGRGQETQY
TRBV6-6	TRBJ1-1	ASSYRQGEEAF
TRBV28	TRBJ2-5	ASSDPSGQFMETQY
TRBV2	TRBJ1-5	ASRAGSQPQH
TRBV5-1	TRBJ2-6	ASSTIAGAPVLT
TRBV9	TRBJ2-7	ASSASDKAYEQY
TRBV20-1	TRBJ2-3	SARFSSGGMDTRY
TRBV6-5	TRBJ1-3	ASSFRTGSSGNIIY
TRBV24-1	TRBJ2-7	ATRPYRAYEQY
TRBV12-3/TRBV12-4	TRBJ2-7	ASSASGTGGGYEQY
TRBV4-2	TRBJ2-1	ASSPGTSGRGNEQF
TRBV24-1	TRBJ2-3	ATSERTSGRADTQY
TRBV19	TRBJ2-7	ASSEAGLNIPTSYEQY
TRBV6-1	TRBJ1-2	ASSQGELGYT
TRBV27	TRBJ1-2	ASSFGQGASYGYT
TRBV13	TRBJ1-6	ASSLRRGGSPLH
TRBV9	TRBJ2-1	ASSAPSTFFEYNEQF
TRBV5-6	TRBJ1-2	ASRPPRRPGGYT
TRBV29-1	TRBJ1-2	SVEVADRGYGYT